These 32 T cell receptor beta chains share one sample of origin, sequenced in a study. TCRdb processed the RT-PCR reads anew with MiXCR; each CDR3 protein has one entry. The profile shows around 700,000 distinct CDR3 sequences, 13% to 15% of them singletons. Material: memory CD4+ T cells from blood. The receptors were sampled from a female donor in good health, serving as a healthy control.

There are a few counts of this clonotype. The rearrangement joins TRBV10-3 to TRBJ2-1; weak D call: TRBD1 (6 bases). The length of the CDR3 is 14 residues. V gave up 10 bases and J gave up 7 bases, with 20 bases separating them. Germline V CDR1 and CDR2: ENHRY, SYGVKD. The DNA of the CDR3 is TGTGCCACCGGAGCACAGGGTAGGGGGAATGAGCAGTTCTTC. This codes for CATGAQGRGNEQFF.

V gene TRBV18 combines with J gene TRBJ2-6; perhaps TRBD1 as D (6 bases). This CDR3 comprises 16 residues. V shed 4 bases and J shed 2 bases, with 12 bases lying between them. Germline CDR1 is KGHSH and CDR2 is LQKENI. This CDR3 reads CASSQGVLPGANVLTF. In DNA form, the CDR3 reads TGTGCCAGCTCACAGGGGGTTTTGCCTGGGGCCAACGTCCTGACTTTC. The entire variable domain, with the rest obtained from reference TRBV18 and TRBJ2-6, is as follows: NAGVMQNPRHLVRRRGQEARLRCSPMKGHSHVYWYRQLPEEGLKFMVYLQKENIIDESGMPKERFSAEFPKEGPSILRIQQVVRGDSAAYFCASSQGVLPGANVLTFGAGSRLTVL.

This clonotype was detected only a few times. With a much larger clone just one base away, this may be a read error. V usage is TRBV5-1 and J usage is TRBJ2-7, with 7 nucleotides matching TRBD1. The CDR3 length is 15 residues. Germline V gene lookup returns CDR1 SGHRS and CDR2 YFSETQ. Trimming took 4 bases from V and 0 from J; bases not matched to a gene: 7. CDR3 sequence reads: CASSGGQTSSYEQYF. The CDR3 DNA sequence: TGCGCCAGCAGCGGGGGACAGACGAGCTCCTACGAGCAGTACTTC.

This clonotype showed up just a few times. The chain employs TRBV28 and TRBJ2-7, with TRBD2 identical over 13 bases. There are 14 residues in the CDR3. Germline lookup yields CDR1 MDHEN and CDR2 SYDVKM. The ends lost 4 bases at V and 6 bases at J; junction bases unmatched: 3. CDR3 nucleotides: TGTGCCAGCAGTTGGACTAGCGGGAGAACCGAGCAGTACTTC. Its translation: CASSWTSGRTEQYF.

This clonotype has a count of ten or more. V is TRBV20-1 and J is TRBJ2-5; D is unresolved. This CDR3 has 12 residues. Germline V gene lookup returns CDR1 DFQATT and CDR2 SNEGSKA (reference sequence). V dropped 6 bases and J dropped 5 bases, with 13 bases sitting between them. The CDR3 here is CSADDVGETQYF. The CDR3 nucleotides read TGCAGTGCGGACGACGTGGGGGAGACCCAGTACTTC.

This clonotype came up a few times. Just one base apart from a much larger clone, this may be a read error. V usage is TRBV20-1 and J usage is TRBJ2-1; D perhaps matches TRBD2 (6 bases). CDR1 and CDR2 (germline): DFQATT, SNEGSKA (reference sequence). Trimming shortened V by 2 bases and J by 0 bases, and 8 bases separated the two germline ends. This CDR3 comprises 14 residues. The CDR3 sequence: CSARPAGSYNEQFF. For the CDR3, the DNA is TGCAGTGCTAGACCAGCGGGCTCCTACAATGAGCAGTTCTTC.

This clonotype was seen ten or more times. The gene calls are TRBV29-1 and TRBJ1-1, with D hard to call. Trimming stripped 4 bases from V and 5 bases from J, with 5 bases between. CDR3 length: 10 residues. Looked up from germline, CDR1 is SQVTM and CDR2 is ANQGSEA. The CDR3 here is CSVGGTEAFF. CDR3 sequence (DNA): TGCAGCGTTGGGGGTACTGAAGCTTTCTTT.

V gene TRBV7-9 combines with J gene TRBJ2-3, with TRBD1 as a possible D gene (6 bases). With 0 bases removed from V and 4 bases from J, the gap between germline ends came to 11 bases. Germline assignment: CDR1 SEHNR and CDR2 FQNEAQ (reference sequence). The CDR3 runs to 15 residues. The CDR3 protein is CASSLAGQFSDTQYF. In nucleotides, the CDR3 is TGTGCCAGCAGCTTAGCTGGACAGTTTTCAGATACGCAGTATTTT.

This clonotype was recorded a few times. The V and J genes are TRBV27 and TRBJ1-5; D is unclear. V gave up 0 bases and J gave up 3 bases, with 6 bases separating them. CDR3 length equals 14 residues. Germline CDR1 is MNHEY and CDR2 is SMNVEV (reference sequence). For the CDR3, the DNA is TGTGCCAGCAGTTTATCCTCCCTCAATCAGCCCCAGCATTTT. This translates into CASSLSSLNQPQHF.

J is TRBJ2-3 and V is TRBV6-5; 10 bases line up with TRBD1. The CDR3 is made up of 16 amino acids. Trimming cost V 5 bases and J 4 bases; bases outside gene matches: 9. Per the germline V gene, CDR1 is MNHEY and CDR2 is SVGAGI. The CDR3 DNA reads as TGTGCCAGCAGTGAGTCGACGGGACAGGGGTCAGATACGCAGTATTTT. As protein: CASSESTGQGSDTQYF.

The V call is TRBV5-1, the J call TRBJ2-4; TRBD2 is a possible D gene (7 bases). This CDR3 region has 15 residues. V was cut by 4 bases and J by 13 bases, with 24 bases left in between. CDR1 is SGHRS, CDR2 YFSETQ, per germline. The CDR3 DNA sequence: TGCGCCAGCAGCGGAATACGGCTAGGGGAGGGGGAACAGTACTTC. It specifies CASSGIRLGEGEQYF.

In the case of this clonotype: Germline and junction disagree at one end, which may indicate a read error. The chain recombines TRBV7-9 with TRBJ1-4; no clear D gene. Germline V lookup: CDR1 SEHNR, CDR2 FQNEAQ (reference sequence). This CDR3 region has 14 residues. The CDR3 bases are TGTGCCAGCAGCATAGCGGCAACTAATGAAAAACTGTTTTTT. It encodes CASSIAATNEKLFF.

This clonotype was detected only a few times. A clone one base away is much larger, so this may be a read error. V and J are TRBV5-6 and TRBJ2-7; D perhaps matches TRBD1 (7 bases). CDR1 SGHDT and CDR2 YYEEEE come from the germline V gene. V was cut by 3 bases and J by 2 bases, with 18 bases left in between. The CDR3 consists of 16 residues. The CDR3 nucleotides are TGTGCCAGCAGCTATACGAGGGGGCGCGGGACCTACGAGCAGTACTTC. Translating gives CASSYTRGRGTYEQYF.

This clonotype came up a few times. CDR3 in amino acids: CASSKGQGAYEQYF. CDR3 bases: TGTGCCAGCAGTAAGGGACAGGGGGCGTACGAGCAGTACTTC. The rearrangement joins TRBV6-2 or TRBV6-3 to TRBJ2-7; 12 nucleotides line up with TRBD1. CDR1 is MNHEY, CDR2 SVGEGT, per germline. This CDR3 spans 14 amino acids. Trimming cost V 5 bases and J 4 bases; bases outside gene matches: 3.

This clonotype was recorded a few times. The chain combines TRBV20-1 with TRBJ2-1; 10 nucleotides match TRBD1. The CDR3 totals 16 residues. V shed 2 bases, J shed 3 bases, and the junction held 7 bases outside the gene matches. The germline V gene has CDR1 DFQATT and CDR2 SNEGSKA (reference sequence). CDR3 sequence (DNA): TGCAGTGCTAGAACCACGGGACAGGGGAACTACAATGAGCAGTTCTTC. Translated: CSARTTGQGNYNEQFF.

This chain joins TRBV4-3 and TRBJ2-5, with D perhaps being TRBD1 or TRBD2 (5 bases each). CDR3 length equals 15 residues. The V end lost 1 base, the J end lost 5 bases, and 14 bases lay between the germline ends. The germline CDR1 and CDR2 sequences are LGHNA and YSLEER. This chain's CDR3 is CASSQVGRQRETQYF. DNA of the CDR3: TGCGCCAGCAGCCAAGTAGGGAGACAGAGGGAGACCCAGTACTTC.

V usage is TRBV5-1 and J usage is TRBJ1-1; tentatively, D is TRBD1 (5 bases). The germline CDR1 and CDR2 sequences are SGHRS and YFSETQ. The CDR3 is 15 amino acids. The V and J ends lost 1 base and 0 bases respectively, with 10 bases between them. CDR3 protein: CASSLSTDLNTEAFF. CDR3 DNA sequence: TGCGCCAGCAGCTTGTCGACAGACTTGAACACTGAAGCTTTCTTT.

This clonotype was counted many times. The chain's CDR3 is CSRDRGLNEQFF. DNA of the CDR3: TGCAGCCGGGACAGGGGACTCAATGAGCAGTTCTTC. V usage is TRBV20-1 and J usage is TRBJ2-1; 10 bases agree with TRBD1. Germline V gives CDR1 DFQATT, CDR2 SNEGSKA (reference sequence). The CDR3 consists of 12 residues.

This clonotype was recorded at least ten times. The chain recombines TRBV5-1 with TRBJ2-6; D is possibly TRBD2 (5 bases). The germline V and J ends were trimmed by 4 bases and 0 bases, with 8 bases remaining between them. The CDR3 length is 15 residues. CDR1 and CDR2 from the germline V gene are SGHRS and YFSETQ. CDR3 in DNA: TGCGCCAGCAGCCAAGGGAGCTCTGGGGCCAACGTCCTGACTTTC. This encodes CASSQGSSGANVLTF.

The chain uses TRBV6-5 and TRBJ2-7; D is perhaps TRBD1 (5 bases). Trimming stripped 2 bases from V and 3 bases from J, with 11 bases between. CDR1 MNHEY and CDR2 SVGAGI come from the germline V gene. This CDR3 region has 14 residues. The CDR3, as DNA: TGTGCCAGCAGTTACCAGGGCGCCCACTACGAGCAGTACTTC. This translates into CASSYQGAHYEQYF.

This clonotype was seen a handful of times. The chain employs TRBV28 and TRBJ2-3, with 10 nucleotides matching TRBD2. CDR3 size: 15 residues. Germline-derived CDR1 and CDR2 are MDHEN and SYDVKM. Trimming cost V 6 bases and J 7 bases; bases outside gene matches: 10. The DNA of the CDR3 is TGTGCCAGCAGAGAAAGCGGGAGGGCCGGGAATACGCAGTATTTT. Amino acid sequence: CASRESGRAGNTQYF.

This clonotype has only a few counts. The rearrangement uses TRBV9 and TRBJ2-3; TRBD2 matches 11 bases. V lost 4 bases, J lost 3 bases, and 7 bases stayed unmatched. The germline V gene has CDR1 SGDLS and CDR2 YYNGEE. The CDR3 spans 16 residues. CDR3 protein: CASSSQLAGVTDTQYF. The DNA for the CDR3 is TGTGCCAGCAGCTCGCAACTAGCGGGAGTTACAGATACGCAGTATTTT.

This clonotype was counted at least ten times. The chain links TRBV6-6 to TRBJ2-7; 9 bases align to TRBD1. Looked up from germline, CDR1 is MNHNY and CDR2 is SVGAGI (reference sequence). The junction had 5 bases not matched to a gene; V was cut back by 2 bases and J by 9 bases. The CDR3 spans 13 residues. The CDR3 region has the DNA TGTGCCAGCAGTTACCGGGACAGGGACGGGCAGTACTTC. Translated: CASSYRDRDGQYF.

V is TRBV6-5 and J is TRBJ1-3; D gene unclear. The CDR3 consists of 16 residues. Germline-derived CDR1 and CDR2 are MNHEY and SVGAGI. The V end lost 4 bases, the J end lost 0 bases, and 13 bases lay between the germline ends. This chain's CDR3 is CASSFGDARSGNTIYF. CDR3 in DNA: TGTGCCAGCAGTTTCGGTGACGCTCGCTCTGGAAACACCATATATTTT.

The rearrangement links TRBV6-2 or TRBV6-3 to TRBJ2-5, with TRBD2 matching over 10 bases. The CDR3 totals 14 residues. The ends lost 4 bases at V and 5 bases at J; junction bases unmatched: 4. In germline, CDR1 is MNHEY, CDR2 SVGEGT. The DNA of the CDR3 is TGTGCCAGCAGTTTAATAGCGGGAGGTGAGACCCAGTACTTC. This gives the protein CASSLIAGGETQYF.

This clonotype was seen more than once but under ten times. V usage is TRBV6-2 or TRBV6-3 and J usage is TRBJ2-5; tentatively, D is TRBD1 (7 bases). V lost 5 bases and J lost 3, with 16 bases in between. This CDR3 is built from 15 residues. The germline V gene encodes CDR1 MNHEY and CDR2 SVGEGT. The CDR3 region is CASSPEGTAEETQYF. CDR3 bases: TGTGCCAGCAGTCCGGAGGGGACAGCGGAAGAGACCCAGTACTTC.

The chain employs TRBV20-1 and TRBJ2-1; 7 bases fit TRBD2. The J segment lost 8 bases and the V segment lost 4 bases, leaving 8 bases of the junction unmatched. Germline CDR1 and CDR2: DFQATT and SNEGSKA (reference sequence). The CDR3 has 13 amino acids. The CDR3 DNA sequence: TGCAGTGCTACCCAGCGGGATCCTCATGAGCAGTTCTTC. Residues: CSATQRDPHEQFF.

This clonotype was counted only a few times. The chain carries TRBV20-1 and TRBJ1-1; D call uncertain. The CDR3 spans 12 residues. Germline V gene sequence: CDR1 DFQATT, CDR2 SNEGSKA (reference sequence). Deletions cut 3 bases from V and 1 base from J, with 6 bases between. CDR3 amino acids: CSARLANTEAFF. CDR3 sequence (DNA): TGCAGTGCTAGGCTGGCGAACACTGAAGCTTTCTTT.

The chain joins TRBV7-2 to TRBJ2-3; TRBD2 matches at 13 bases. CDR1 is SGHTA and CDR2 is FQGNSA in the germline V gene. The CDR3 has 19 residues. J lost 3 bases, V lost 3 bases, and 12 bases had no gene match. The CDR3 reads CASSFPTSGRAEKTDTQYF. The CDR3 nucleotides read TGTGCCAGCAGCTTCCCTACTAGCGGGAGGGCCGAGAAGACAGATACGCAGTATTTT. The full variable domain, with the rest looked up from reference TRBV7-2 and TRBJ2-3, is GAGVSQSPSNKVTEKGKDVELRCDPISGHTALYWYRQSLGQGLEFLIYFQGNSAPDKSGLPSDRFSAERTGGSVSTLTIQRTQQEDSAVYLCASSFPTSGRAEKTDTQYFGPGTRLTVL.

At least ten counts were recorded for this clonotype. The genes are TRBV27 and TRBJ1-2, with D possibly matching TRBD1 (6 bases). The germline gives CDR1 MNHEY, CDR2 SMNVEV (reference sequence). The length of the CDR3 is 15 residues. V dropped 7 bases and J dropped 7 bases, with 22 bases sitting between them. The CDR3 loop reads CASKENRAGITGYTF. The CDR3 coding sequence is TGTGCCAGCAAAGAGAACAGGGCGGGCATAACTGGCTACACCTTC.

The table lists this clonotype with a few counts. The genes are TRBV12-3 or TRBV12-4 and TRBJ2-3; TRBD2 aligns across 12 bases. The CDR3 loop spans 16 amino acids. The V segment lost 2 bases and the J segment 3 bases; nucleotides outside the gene matches: 3. CDR3 sequence: CASSLLAGGPTDTQYF. The CDR3 bases are TGTGCCAGCAGTTTACTAGCGGGAGGGCCAACAGATACGCAGTATTTT.

V usage is TRBV20-1 and J usage is TRBJ2-1; TRBD2 might be the D (5 bases). The germline V gene has CDR1 DFQATT and CDR2 SNEGSKA (reference sequence). The germline V and J ends were trimmed by 1 base and 0 bases, with 7 bases remaining between them. This CDR3 spans 14 amino acids. As DNA, the CDR3 is TGCAGTGCTAGAGCGACTACCTCCTACAATGAGCAGTTCTTC. Translated: CSARATTSYNEQFF.